This paragraph reports one T cell receptor beta chain. This clonotype showed up just a few times. Its recognized antigen is unknown. This may be a read error: a much more frequent sequence differs by one nucleotide. CDR1 and CDR2 are read off the germline V gene as SGHRS and YFSETQ. Reading from cysteine to phenylalanine, the CDR3 counts 14 amino acids. The kept DNA is CDR3 alone, 42 bases in frame from the first base. This sample was included in a study of tumor-infiltrating lymphocytes in primary liver carcinoma (dated by TCRdb to about 2017). About the full investigation: The five patients, three men and two women aged 30 to 69 years, had hepatocellular carcinoma (four) or combined HCC and intrahepatic cholangiocarcinoma (one). The five patients had tumors staged T1-T3 N0M0, with maximum diameters ranging from roughly 4 to 10 cm. High reproducibility was observed for the technical replicate repertoires, with mean shared-clone rates roughly 0.92 and correlation coefficients above 0.95. Each sample produced roughly 3.5 to 8 million productive TCRbeta reads, and read depth showed no significant difference between tissue types. A total of approximately 35 specimens from 5 patients underwent TCRbeta repertoire sequencing, comprising roughly 25 tumor regions, 5 adjacent noncancerous liver tissues and 5 peripheral blood samples. The study combined TCRbeta repertoire sequencing, expression microarrays and whole-exome sequencing across five regions of each liver tumor, with adjacent normal tissue and blood.

Results and caveats for the whole study, not just this receptor: Because the samples were bulk and unsorted, CD4+ and CD8+ T cell repertoires could not be compared. Because only the TCR beta chain was sequenced and unpaired alpha chains were not captured, true repertoire diversity is likely underestimated. Consistent with antigen-driven expansion, pairs of tumor regions showed higher repertoire overlap (mean about 36%) than either tumor-adjacent pairs (approximately 17%) or tumor-blood pairs (roughly 15%). The study included only a few patients, and the authors note findings should be validated in a larger study. Compared with blood, tumors had a significantly larger share of the repertoire taken up by the top 250 clones (p = 0.039).

Using a constant-region primer and ProtoScript II reverse transcriptase, TCRbeta-specific cDNA was reverse-transcribed from approximately 0.5 ug total RNA. The TCRbeta libraries were prepared through three rounds of nested multiplex PCR following a slightly modified ARM-PCR procedure. The first two PCR rounds used multiplex TRBV1-TRBV30 forward primers with a Cbeta reverse primer, each for approximately 10 cycles. Sample barcodes and Illumina adapters were added in a final 25-cycle PCR with Deep VentR polymerase. Before sequencing, amplicons between 200 and 500 bp were purified from gel using a QIAquick gel extraction kit. An Illumina HiSeq 2500 was used to sequence the TCRbeta amplicons, generating 250-bp paired-end reads. The original methods were these. To recover full CDR3 sequences, reads were quality-trimmed using Trimmomatic v0.33 and paired reads were then merged using FLASH v1.2.11. V, D and J germline segments were assigned to the rearranged TCRbeta sequences by MiGEC v1.2.1b. Clonotype statistics and Shannon-Wiener diversity indices were calculated with VDJtools v1.0.0. Except for diversity analysis, only the 250 most abundant clonotypes of each sample were used in subsequent analyses to reduce sampling bias. The public reads were reprocessed in TCRdb via fastp at Q25 and MiXCR, keeping in-frame beta chains. When rows share a CDR3 protein, they turn into one entry using the most common DNA and genes. These V and J calls originate from TCRdb's pipeline instead of the authors' own analysis. Here the sample has over 100,000 distinct CDR3 sequences; roughly 75% occur a single time. Of the sample, more than 8% falls within the top ten clones.

Total RNA and DNA were co-extracted without cell sorting from around 20-30 mg of bulk tissue using the AllPrep DNA/RNA mini kit. Between late 2015 and March 2016, a handful of patients in China with histopathologically diagnosed primary liver carcinoma had their tumors surgically resected. At the time of sampling, the patients had chronic HBV infection and had not received any treatment. Fresh tumor and adjacent tissue pieces were bisected, with one half stored in RNAlater at -80 degrees C and the other half sent for histology. Sequenced: tumor-adjacent normal liver tissue. This chain is built from TRBV5-1 and TRBJ2-1, with 9 bases aligning to TRBD1. This TCR was sampled from a woman aged 55-69 years with primary liver carcinoma and hepatitis B virus infection. The nucleotide sequence reads as follows: TGCGCCAGCCAGGGGACAGGGTTGCGAGGTGAGCAGATCTTC. This gives the protein CASQGTGLRGEQIF.